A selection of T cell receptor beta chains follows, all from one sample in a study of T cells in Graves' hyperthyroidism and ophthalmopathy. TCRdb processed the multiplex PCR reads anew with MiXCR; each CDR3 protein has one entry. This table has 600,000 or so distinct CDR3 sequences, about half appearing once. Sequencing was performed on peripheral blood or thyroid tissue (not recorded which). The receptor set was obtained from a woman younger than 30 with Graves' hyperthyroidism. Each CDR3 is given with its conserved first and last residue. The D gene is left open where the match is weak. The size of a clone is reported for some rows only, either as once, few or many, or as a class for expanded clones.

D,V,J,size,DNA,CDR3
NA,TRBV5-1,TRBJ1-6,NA,TGCGCCAGCAGCCCGGCTGGTGGAACTCGATCTTCACCCCTCCACTTT,CASSPAGGTRSSPLHF
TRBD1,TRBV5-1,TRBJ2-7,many,TGTGCCAGCAGCTTAACTCCAGGGGGCTACGAGCAGTACTTC,CASSLTPGGYEQYF
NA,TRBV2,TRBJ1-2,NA,TGTGGGAGAGGCCGCTTAGCTAACTATGGCTACACCTTC,CGRGRLANYGYTF
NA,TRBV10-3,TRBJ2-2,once,TGTGCCATCAGTGAAGGGGAAACAGAGCTGTTTTTT,CAISEGETELFF
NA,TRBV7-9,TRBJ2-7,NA,TGTGCCAGCAGCCCCCAATCCGGGACAACCTACGAGCAGTACTTC,CASSPQSGTTYEQYF
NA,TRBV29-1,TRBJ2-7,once,TGCAGTGTTGAAGGCCTAAACGAGCAGTACTTC,CSVEGLNEQYF
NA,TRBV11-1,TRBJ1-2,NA,TGCGCCAGCAGCCCAATGCCTACAACAGGGATGGCTGGCTACACCTTC,CASSPMPTTGMAGYTF
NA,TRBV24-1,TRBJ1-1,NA,TGTGCCACCGGAGGGGGGACTGAAGCTTTCTTT,CATGGGTEAFF
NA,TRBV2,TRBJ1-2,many,TGTGCCAGCAGCCCGGGGACGGGCGGCTACACCTTC,CASSPGTGGYTF
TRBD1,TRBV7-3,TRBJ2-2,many,TGTGCCAGCAGCAGATCAACAGGGGGCGTCGGAACCGGGGAGCTGTTTTTT,CASSRSTGGVGTGELFF
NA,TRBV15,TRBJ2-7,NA,TGTGCCACCACCGAGCGGGCGGTGTCCTACGAGCAGTACTTC,CATTERAVSYEQYF
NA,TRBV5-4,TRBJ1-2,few,TGTGCCAGCAGCTTGGGCCACACCTTC,CASSLGHTF
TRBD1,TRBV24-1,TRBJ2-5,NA,TGTGCCACCCACCGGGTAAAATCGGGGACAGGACTTTTGAAGGCCCAGTACTTC,CATHRVKSGTGLLKAQYF
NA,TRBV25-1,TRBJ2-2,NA,TGTGCCAACCGCCGAGGGAACGAGGAGCTGTTTTTT,CANRRGNEELFF
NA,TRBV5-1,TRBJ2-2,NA,TGCGCCAGCAGTCTAACACCGGCCGGGGAGCTGTTTTTT,CASSLTPAGELFF
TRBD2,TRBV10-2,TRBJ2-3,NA,TGCGCCAGCAAAGGGGGACTAGCGGGAGGCACAGATACGCAGTATTTT,CASKGGLAGGTDTQYF
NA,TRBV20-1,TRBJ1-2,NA,TGCAGTGCTATTAGGGGGAACTTGAATGTCTACACCTTC,CSAIRGNLNVYTF
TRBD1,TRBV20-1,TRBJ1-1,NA,TGCAGTGCCCCAGACAGGGCCACTGAAGCTTTCTTT,CSAPDRATEAFF
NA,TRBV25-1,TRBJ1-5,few,TGTGCCAGCAGTGAATCCGGGGGAGGCCAGCCCCAGCATTTT,CASSESGGGQPQHF
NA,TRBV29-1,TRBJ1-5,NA,TGCAGACGGTTCAATCAGCCCCAGCATTTT,CRRFNQPQHF
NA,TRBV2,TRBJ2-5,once,TGTGCCAGCAGTCCCCCCTCGGAGCGCTTCCAAGAGACCCAGTACTTC,CASSPPSERFQETQYF
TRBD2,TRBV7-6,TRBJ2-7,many,TGTGCCAGCAGCCGAACGACTAGCGGATCCTACGAGCAGTACTTC,CASSRTTSGSYEQYF